This T cell receptor beta chain comes out of a study of post-analysis software for immune sequencing data. Study-wide findings and caveats: Significantly decreased normalized Chao1 diversity was recorded for multiple sclerosis patients relative to controls. Patients used about five TRBV segments, including TRBV5-6, TRBV5-1 and TRBV20-1, more often than controls.

From germline, CDR1 is DFQATT and CDR2 SNEGSKA (reference sequence). The V gene end was trimmed by 0 bases and the J gene end by 3 bases; junction bases not matched to a gene: 5. The CDR3 length is 14 residues. TCR beta cDNA libraries had unique molecular identifiers. T cells numbering roughly 1 to 10 million yielded 450,000 to 500,000 cDNA molecules. Using its own MiXCR run on the PCR reads, TCRdb lists one record per CDR3 protein. The sample has under 900,000 distinct CDR3 sequences; 53% are singletons. Of note for this clonotype: Its specificity is unknown.

The receptor was derived from a girl aged 5-17 years with multiple sclerosis. The V and J genes are TRBV20-1 and TRBJ2-7; 7 positions match TRBD2. Material: blood. CDR3 sequence reads: CSARDGRAVYEQYF. The CDR3 DNA follows: TGCAGTGCTAGAGATGGGAGGGCGGTCTACGAGCAGTACTTC.